This T cell receptor beta chain was retrieved from a study of blood T cell repertoires in COVID-19. As originally analysed: Amplification of reference gene primers was used by the study to estimate nucleated cell counts. TCRdb keeps only in-frame clones here, not all; method: immunoSEQ multiplex PCR. That table furnishes V, J and clone size, whereas the DNA furnished D and trimming. This table holds about 370,000 clones, approximately 87% found once. The junction had 3 bases not matched to a gene; V was cut back by 1 base and J by 6 bases. The CDR3 sequence is 14 residues long. CDR1 and CDR2 (germline): SEHNR, FQNEAQ (reference sequence).

The sequenced sample consisted of peripheral blood. This clonotype was sampled from a woman aged 30 to 39 with COVID-19, enrolled during active disease. The V gene is TRBV7-9, the J gene TRBJ2-3; TRBD2 agrees at 8 bases. CDR3 sequence (DNA): TGTGCCAGCAGCTTAGGAGCGGGAGTGGATACGCAGTATTTT. It codes for CASSLGAGVDTQYF. The full variable domain, its missing parts supplied by reference TRBV7-9 and TRBJ2-3, is DTGVSQNPRHKITKRGQNVTFRCDPISEHNRLYWYRQTLGQGPEFLTYFQNEAQLEKSRLLSDRFSAERPKGSFSTLEIQRTEQGDSAMYLCASSLGAGVDTQYFGPGTRLTVL.